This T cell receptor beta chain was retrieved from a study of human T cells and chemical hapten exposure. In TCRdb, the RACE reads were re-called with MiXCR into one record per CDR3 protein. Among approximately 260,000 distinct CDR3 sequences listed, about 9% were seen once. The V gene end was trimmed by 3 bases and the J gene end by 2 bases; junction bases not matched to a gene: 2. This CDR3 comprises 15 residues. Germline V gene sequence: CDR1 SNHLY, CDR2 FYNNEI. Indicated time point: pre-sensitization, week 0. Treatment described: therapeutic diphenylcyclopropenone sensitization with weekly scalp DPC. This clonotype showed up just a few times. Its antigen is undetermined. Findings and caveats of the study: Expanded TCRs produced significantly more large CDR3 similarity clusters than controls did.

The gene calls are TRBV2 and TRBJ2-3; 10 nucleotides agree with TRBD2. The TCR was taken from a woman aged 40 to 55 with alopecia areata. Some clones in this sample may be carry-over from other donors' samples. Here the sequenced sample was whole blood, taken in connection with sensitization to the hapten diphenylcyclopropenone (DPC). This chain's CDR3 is CASSDTSGATDTQYF. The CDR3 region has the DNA TGTGCCAGCAGTGACACTAGCGGGGCCACAGATACGCAGTATTTT.